The T cell receptor (beta chain) under discussion was sequenced for a study of T cell responses to AZD1222 COVID-19 vaccine (dated by TCRdb to the early 2020s). For context, the study as a whole: TCR sequencing covered fewer than 250 trial participants: 200 to 220 given two doses of AZD1222 and some 25 given two doses of MenACWY control vaccine. Trial participants were enrolled by age into 18-55, 56-69 and 70-plus year subgroups, with approximately 160, 26 and 62 TCR-sequenced participants respectively. General findings and caveats noted by the study authors: In the small 56-69-year group, the increase in depth fell short of significance, most likely because of low power. After two AZD1222 doses, spike-specific TCR breadth and depth were significantly higher than at day 0 and than in MenACWY recipients. Reportedly, almost half of the unique spike-specific TCRs recognized epitopes lying outside the regions that are mutated in the B.1.351 and B.1.1.7 variants. Participants were mostly white British and included more females than males, and it was suggested by the authors that clonal diversity may have been underestimated. The whole spike protein was spanned by vaccine-associated CD4 TCRs, and dominant responses were seen in regions 160-218 and 743-854. Conclusions about previously exposed vaccinees were limited because only six or seven AZD1222 recipients were SARS-CoV-2 seropositive at baseline. Because no day 14 peak-response samples were available, the repertoires could be characterized only after the peak T cell response.

CDR1 is given as MNHEY and CDR2 as SVGAGI, both from the germline V gene. Including cysteine and phenylalanine, the CDR3 has 13 amino acids. Just the 39-base CDR3 DNA is kept, in frame starting at base 1. V trim: 6 bases; J trim: 4 bases; unmatched bases: 6. As to this clone: What antigen it recognizes has not been identified. No clone much larger than this one lies a single base away; base qualities are absent.

The sample's time point label, in plain terms: about 28 days (+/-7) after the second vaccine dose. AZD1222 recipients with second doses at about 4 weeks or about 12 weeks were pooled, because spike-specific TCR depth and breadth did not differ between schedules. Vaccinee samples came from UK trials COV001 and COV002, including a single-blind randomized controlled phase 2/3 trial of AZD1222 (ChAdOx1 nCoV-19) in healthy adults. Trial participant PBMC samples were collected at day 0 and day 28 after the second dose for TCRbeta chain sequencing. The CDR3 regions of human TCRbeta chains were analyzed by immunosequencing. Regarding the original processing steps: Repertoire TCRs were checked for matches against a reference library of SARS-CoV-2-specific TCRs that had been generated using the MIRA antigen-specificity platform. Breadth meant the fraction of unique TCRs that were SARS-CoV-2-associated, whereas depth meant the fraction of total T cells that were SARS-CoV-2-associated. Using the MIRA data, each spike-specific TCR was mapped to the spike region that the TCR reacts to and placed in a CD4 or CD8 class. Log10-transformed breadth and depth values were compared by one-way ANOVA with Sidak's multiple comparisons tests. Held by TCRdb, this immuneACCESS table contains in-frame sequences only and omits some clones. Under half of the omission traces to an unresolved V gene where checked; the cause of the rest is unknown. For V, J and clone size, that table is used; D and trimming come from the DNA. This sample comprises about 180,000 clones, just over 85% of them detected only once. The ten largest make up approximately 10% of the sample.

The rearranged chain carries TRBV6-5 and TRBJ2-7, with 7 bases in between that match TRBD1. The receptor was isolated from an adult who received the AZD1222 COVID-19 vaccine. Here the sequenced sample was peripheral blood, taken 28 days after the second AZD1222 dose. The DNA is as follows: TGTGCCAGCAGGCCCGGACAGGTTTACGAGCAGTACTTC. Protein translation: CASRPGQVYEQYF.